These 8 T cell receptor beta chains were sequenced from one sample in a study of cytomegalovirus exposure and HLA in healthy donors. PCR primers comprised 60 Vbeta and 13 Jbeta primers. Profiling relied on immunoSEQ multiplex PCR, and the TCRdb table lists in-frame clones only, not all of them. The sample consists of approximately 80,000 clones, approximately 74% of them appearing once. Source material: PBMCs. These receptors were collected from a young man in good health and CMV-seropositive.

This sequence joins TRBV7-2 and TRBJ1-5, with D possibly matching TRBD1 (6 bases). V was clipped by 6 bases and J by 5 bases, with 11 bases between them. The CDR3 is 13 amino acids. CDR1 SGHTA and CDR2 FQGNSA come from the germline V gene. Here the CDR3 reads CASSLGADQPQHF. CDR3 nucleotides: TGTGCCAGCAGTCTGGGGGCAGATCAGCCCCAGCATTTT.

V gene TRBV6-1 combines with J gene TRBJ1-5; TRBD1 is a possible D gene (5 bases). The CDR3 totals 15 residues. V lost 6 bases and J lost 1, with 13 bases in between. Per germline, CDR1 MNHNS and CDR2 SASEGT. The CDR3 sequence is CASSETGVSNQPQHF. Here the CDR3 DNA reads TGTGCCAGCAGCGAGACGGGGGTAAGCAATCAGCCCCAGCATTTT.

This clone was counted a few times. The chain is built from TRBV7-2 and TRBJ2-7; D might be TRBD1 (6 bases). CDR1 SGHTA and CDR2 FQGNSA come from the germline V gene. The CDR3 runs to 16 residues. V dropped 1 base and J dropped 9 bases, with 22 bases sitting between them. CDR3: CASSLGLGDTARRQYF. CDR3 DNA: TGTGCCAGCAGCTTAGGACTTGGGGACACTGCCCGAAGGCAGTACTTC.

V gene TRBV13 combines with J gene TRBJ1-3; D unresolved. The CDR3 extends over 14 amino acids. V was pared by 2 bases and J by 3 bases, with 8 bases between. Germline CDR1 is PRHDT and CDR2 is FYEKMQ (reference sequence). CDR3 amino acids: CASSLTGLGNTIYF. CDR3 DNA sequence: TGTGCCAGCAGCTTAACGGGTCTTGGAAACACCATATATTTT.

The CDR3 sequence: CASSSLPGQGGEQYF. The CDR3 nucleotides read TGTGCCAGCAGTTCCCTACCGGGACAGGGCGGCGAGCAGTACTTC. The chain has TRBV2 and TRBJ2-7, with 9 bases fitting TRBD1. CDR3 size: 15 residues. After removal of 5 bases from V and 6 bases from J, the junction contained 11 bases not matched to a gene. CDR1 SNHLY and CDR2 FYNNEI come from the germline V gene.

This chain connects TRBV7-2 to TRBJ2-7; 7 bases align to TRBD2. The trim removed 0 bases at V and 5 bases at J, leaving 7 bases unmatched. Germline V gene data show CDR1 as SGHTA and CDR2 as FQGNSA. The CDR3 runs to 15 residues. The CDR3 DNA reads TGTGCCAGCAGCTTAGCAGTGGCGGGAGCCAACGAGCAGTACTTC. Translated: CASSLAVAGANEQYF. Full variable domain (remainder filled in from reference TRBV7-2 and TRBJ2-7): GAGVSQSPSNKVTEKGKDVELRCDPISGHTALYWYRQSLGQGLEFLIYFQGNSAPDKSGLPSDRFSAERTGGSVSTLTIQRTQQEDSAVYLCASSLAVAGANEQYFGPGTRLTVT.

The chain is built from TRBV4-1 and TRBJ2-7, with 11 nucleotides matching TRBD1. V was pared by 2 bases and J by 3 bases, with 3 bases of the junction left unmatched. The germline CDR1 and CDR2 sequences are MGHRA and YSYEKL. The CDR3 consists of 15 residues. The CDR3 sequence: CASSQRGTGGYEQYF. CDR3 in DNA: TGCGCCAGCAGCCAACGAGGGACAGGGGGCTACGAGCAGTACTTC.

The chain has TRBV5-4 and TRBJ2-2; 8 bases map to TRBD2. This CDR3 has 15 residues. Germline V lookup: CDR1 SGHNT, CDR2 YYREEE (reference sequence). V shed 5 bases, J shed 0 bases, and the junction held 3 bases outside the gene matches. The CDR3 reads CASRGAGANTGELFF. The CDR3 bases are TGTGCCAGCAGGGGAGCGGGAGCGAACACCGGGGAGCTGTTTTTT.